This record covers a single T cell receptor (beta chain). As yet, its antigen is unknown. The data originate from a study of cytomegalovirus exposure and HLA in healthy donors. At the level of the study: As an earlier analysis found, some 180 million T cells yielded fewer than 130 million unique TCR beta sequences. Findings of the study overall: A later analysis linked a missense variant in DCLRE1C to the trimming of TCR beta V and J genes. Most of the TCR beta V segments (in an earlier analysis) were productive either about 87% or about 30% of the time.

PCR employed 60 Vbeta and 13 Jbeta primers. Under the authors' procedure: Later, an analysis found about 80 million unique TCR beta chains, and 9.5 million to 12 million of these were shared. The data were produced by immunoSEQ multiplex PCR, yet TCRdb's version contains in-frame clones alone and is incomplete. V, J and clone size derive from that table, while D and trimming were established from the DNA sequence. The profile covers over 60,000 clones, with roughly three quarters appearing a single time and under 3.5% taken by the ten largest. V gave up 6 bases and J gave up 3 bases, with 18 bases separating them. Looked up from germline, CDR1 is SGHVS and CDR2 is FQNEAQ. This CDR3 has 16 amino acids.

The source material was PBMCs. This chain joins TRBV7-8 and TRBJ2-1; possibly TRBD2 for D (6 bases). The receptor comes from a man between 18 and 35 years old in good health and CMV-seronegative. The DNA of the CDR3 is TGTGCCAGCAGACCCCGCAGGGCGGGAATCTACAATGAGCAGTTCTTC. Its protein is CASRPRRAGIYNEQFF.